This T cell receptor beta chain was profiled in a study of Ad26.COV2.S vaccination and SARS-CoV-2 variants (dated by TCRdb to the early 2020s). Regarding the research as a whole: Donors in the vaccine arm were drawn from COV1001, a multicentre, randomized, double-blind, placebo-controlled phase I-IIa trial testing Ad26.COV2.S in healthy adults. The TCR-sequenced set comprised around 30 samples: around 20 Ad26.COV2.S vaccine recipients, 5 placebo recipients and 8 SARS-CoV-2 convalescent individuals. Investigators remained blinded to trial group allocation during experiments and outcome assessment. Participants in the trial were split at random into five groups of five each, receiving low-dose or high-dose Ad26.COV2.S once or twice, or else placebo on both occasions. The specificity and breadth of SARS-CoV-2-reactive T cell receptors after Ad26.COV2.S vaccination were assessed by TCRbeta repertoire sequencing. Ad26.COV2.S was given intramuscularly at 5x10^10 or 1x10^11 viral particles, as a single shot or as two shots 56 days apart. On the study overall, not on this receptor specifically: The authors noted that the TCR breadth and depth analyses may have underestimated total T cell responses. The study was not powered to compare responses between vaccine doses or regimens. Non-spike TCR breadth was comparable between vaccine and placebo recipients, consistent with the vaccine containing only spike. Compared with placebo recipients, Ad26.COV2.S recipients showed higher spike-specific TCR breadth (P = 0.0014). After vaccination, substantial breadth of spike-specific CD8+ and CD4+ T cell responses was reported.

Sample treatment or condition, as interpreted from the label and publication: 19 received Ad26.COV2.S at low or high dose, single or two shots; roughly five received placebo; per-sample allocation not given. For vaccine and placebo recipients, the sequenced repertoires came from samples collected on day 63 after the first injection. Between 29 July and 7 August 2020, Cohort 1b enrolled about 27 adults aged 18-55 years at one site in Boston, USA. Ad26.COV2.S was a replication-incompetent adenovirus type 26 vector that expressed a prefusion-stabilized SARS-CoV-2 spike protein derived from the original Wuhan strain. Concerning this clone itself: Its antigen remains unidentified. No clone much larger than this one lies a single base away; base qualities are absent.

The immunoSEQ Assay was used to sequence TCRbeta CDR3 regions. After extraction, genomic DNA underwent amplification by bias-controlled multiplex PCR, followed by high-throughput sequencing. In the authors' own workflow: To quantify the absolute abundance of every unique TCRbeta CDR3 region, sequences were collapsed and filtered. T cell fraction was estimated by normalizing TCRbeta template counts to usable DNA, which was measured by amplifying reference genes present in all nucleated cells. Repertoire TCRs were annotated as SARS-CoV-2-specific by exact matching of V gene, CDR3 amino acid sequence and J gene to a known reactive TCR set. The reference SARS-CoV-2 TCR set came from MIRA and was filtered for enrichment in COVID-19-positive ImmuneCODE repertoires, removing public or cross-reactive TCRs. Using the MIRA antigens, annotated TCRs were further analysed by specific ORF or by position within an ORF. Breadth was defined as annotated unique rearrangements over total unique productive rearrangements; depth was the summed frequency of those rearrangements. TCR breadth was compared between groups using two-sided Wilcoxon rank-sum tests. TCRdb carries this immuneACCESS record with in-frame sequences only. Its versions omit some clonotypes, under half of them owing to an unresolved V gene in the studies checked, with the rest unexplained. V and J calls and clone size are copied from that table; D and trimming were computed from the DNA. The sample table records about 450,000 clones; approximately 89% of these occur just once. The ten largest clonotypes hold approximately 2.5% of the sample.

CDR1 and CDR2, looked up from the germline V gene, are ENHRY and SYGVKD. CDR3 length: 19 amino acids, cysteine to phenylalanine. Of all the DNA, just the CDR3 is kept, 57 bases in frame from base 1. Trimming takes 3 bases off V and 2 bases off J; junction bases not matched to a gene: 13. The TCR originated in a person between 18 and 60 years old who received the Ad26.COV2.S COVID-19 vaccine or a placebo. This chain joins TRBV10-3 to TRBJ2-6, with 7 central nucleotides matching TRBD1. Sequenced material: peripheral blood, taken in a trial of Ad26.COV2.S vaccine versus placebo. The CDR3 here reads CAISDLVPDRFPGANVLTF. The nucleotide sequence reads TGTGCCATCAGTGATTTAGTTCCGGACAGGTTCCCTGGGGCCAACGTCCTGACTTTC.